This paragraph reports one TCR beta chain. As yet, its antigen is unknown. CDR1 and CDR2 from the germline V gene are SQVTM and ANQGSEA. The ends lost 5 bases at V and 1 base at J; junction bases unmatched: 5. This CDR3 contains 14 residues. The sample belongs to a study of beta chain features in type 1 diabetes. The study, taken as a whole, reports: Among all four CD4+ subsets, Type 1 diabetes patients had TCRB CDR3s that were moderately but significantly shorter.

The entirety of the isolated RNA underwent reverse transcription, so expressed TCRB transcripts were sequenced. Sequenced by immunoSEQ multiplex PCR; TCRdb stores in-frame clones only, minus some. The repertoire has about 340,000 clones, around 9.3% of them found once; the top ten carry approximately 1%. The sequence was collected from a young man with type 1 diabetes. The chain recombines TRBV29-1 with TRBJ1-1, with 9 bases lining up with TRBD1. The sample taken for sequencing was central memory CD4+ T cells from blood. CDR3 coding DNA: TGCAGCGTTCAACAGGGGGCGGCGAACACTGAAGCTTTCTTT. It codes for CSVQQGAANTEAFF.